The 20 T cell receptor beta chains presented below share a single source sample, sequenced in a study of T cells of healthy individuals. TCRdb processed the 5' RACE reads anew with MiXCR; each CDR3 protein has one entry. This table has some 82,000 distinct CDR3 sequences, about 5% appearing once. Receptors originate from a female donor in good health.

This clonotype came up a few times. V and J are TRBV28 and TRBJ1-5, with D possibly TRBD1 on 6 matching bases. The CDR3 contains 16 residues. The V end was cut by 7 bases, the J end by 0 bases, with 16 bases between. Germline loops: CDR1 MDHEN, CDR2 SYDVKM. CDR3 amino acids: CASNIKTGDSNQPQHF. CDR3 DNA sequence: TGTGCCAGCAATATAAAGACAGGCGATAGCAATCAGCCCCAGCATTTT. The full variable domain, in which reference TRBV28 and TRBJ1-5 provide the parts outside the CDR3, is DVKVTQSSRYLVKRTGEKVFLECVQDMDHENMFWYRQDPGLGLRLIYFSYDVKMKEKGDIPEGYSVSREKKERFSLILESASTNQTSMYLCASNIKTGDSNQPQHFGDGTRLSIL.

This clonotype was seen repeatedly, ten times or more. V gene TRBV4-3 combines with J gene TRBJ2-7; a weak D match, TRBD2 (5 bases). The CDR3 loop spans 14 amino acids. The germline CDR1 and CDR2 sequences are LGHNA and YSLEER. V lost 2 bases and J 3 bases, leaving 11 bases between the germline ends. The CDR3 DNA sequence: TGCGCCAGCAGCCAACGGGGAAGGGTCTACGAGCAGTACTTC. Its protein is CASSQRGRVYEQYF.

The CDR3 loop is CASSPGLLNEQFF. The CDR3 DNA sequence: TGTGCCAGCAGTCCAGGACTACTCAATGAGCAGTTCTTC. V and J are TRBV6-2 or TRBV6-3 and TRBJ2-1; D perhaps matches TRBD2 (6 bases). The V gene lost 5 bases and the J gene lost 6 bases, with 11 bases spanning the gap. In germline, CDR1 is MNHEY, CDR2 SVGEGT. The CDR3 contains 13 residues.

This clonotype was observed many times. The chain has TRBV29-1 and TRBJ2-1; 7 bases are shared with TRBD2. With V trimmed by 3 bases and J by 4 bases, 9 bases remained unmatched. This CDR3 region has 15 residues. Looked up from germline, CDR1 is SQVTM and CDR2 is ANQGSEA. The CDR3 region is CSVDLAVSPYNEQFF. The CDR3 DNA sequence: TGCAGCGTTGATCTAGCGGTAAGCCCATACAATGAGCAGTTCTTC.

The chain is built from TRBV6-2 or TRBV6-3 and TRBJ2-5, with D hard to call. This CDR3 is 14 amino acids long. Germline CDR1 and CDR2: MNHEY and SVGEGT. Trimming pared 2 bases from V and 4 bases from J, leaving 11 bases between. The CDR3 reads CASSYGLEGETQYF. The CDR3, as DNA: TGTGCCAGCAGTTACGGTCTAGAAGGAGAGACCCAGTACTTC.

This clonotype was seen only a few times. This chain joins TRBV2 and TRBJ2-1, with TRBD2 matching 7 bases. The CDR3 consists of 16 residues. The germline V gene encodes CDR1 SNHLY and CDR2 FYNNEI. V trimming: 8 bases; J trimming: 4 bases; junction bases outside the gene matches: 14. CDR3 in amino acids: CASDGQLARNYNEQFF. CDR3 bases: TGTGCCAGCGATGGGCAACTAGCGAGAAATTACAATGAGCAGTTCTTC.

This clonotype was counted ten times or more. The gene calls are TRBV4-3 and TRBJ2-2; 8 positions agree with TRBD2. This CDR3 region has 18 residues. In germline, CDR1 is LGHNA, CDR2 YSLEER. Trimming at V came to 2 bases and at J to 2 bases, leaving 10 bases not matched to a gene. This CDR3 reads CASSQSHLSGINTGELFF. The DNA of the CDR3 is TGCGCCAGCAGCCAAAGCCACCTTAGCGGGATCAACACCGGGGAGCTGTTTTTT.

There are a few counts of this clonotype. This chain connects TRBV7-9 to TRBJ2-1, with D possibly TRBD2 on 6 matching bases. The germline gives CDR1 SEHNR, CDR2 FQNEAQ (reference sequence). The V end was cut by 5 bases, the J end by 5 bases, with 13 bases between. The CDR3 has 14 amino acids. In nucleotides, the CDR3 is TGTGCCAGCAGCCCCCCGGGACTTAACAATGAGCAGTTCTTC. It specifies CASSPPGLNNEQFF.

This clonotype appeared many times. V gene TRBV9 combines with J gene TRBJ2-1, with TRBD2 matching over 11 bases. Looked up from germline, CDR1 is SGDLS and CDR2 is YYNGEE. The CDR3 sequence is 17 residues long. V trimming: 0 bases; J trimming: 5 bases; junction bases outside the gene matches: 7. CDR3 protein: CASSVGAGGLADNEQFF. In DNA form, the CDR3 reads TGTGCCAGCAGCGTAGGGGCTGGGGGACTAGCGGACAATGAGCAGTTCTTC.

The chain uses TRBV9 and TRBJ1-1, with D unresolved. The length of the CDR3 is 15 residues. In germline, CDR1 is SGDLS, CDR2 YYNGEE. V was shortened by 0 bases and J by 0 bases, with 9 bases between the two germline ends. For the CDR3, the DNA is TGTGCCAGCAGCGTAGCGGCGGTCATGAACACTGAAGCTTTCTTT. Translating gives CASSVAAVMNTEAFF. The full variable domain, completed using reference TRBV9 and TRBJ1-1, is DSGVTQTPKHLITATGQRVTLRCSPRSGDLSVYWYQQSLDQGLQFLIQYYNGEERAKGNILERFSAQQFPDLHSELNLSSLELGDSALYFCASSVAAVMNTEAFFGQGTRLTVV.

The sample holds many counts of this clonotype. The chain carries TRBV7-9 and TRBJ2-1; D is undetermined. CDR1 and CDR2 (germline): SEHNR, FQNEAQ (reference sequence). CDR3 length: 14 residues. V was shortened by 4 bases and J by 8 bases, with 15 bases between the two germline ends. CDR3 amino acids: CASSSYPRVDEQFF. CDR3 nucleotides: TGTGCCAGCAGCTCCTACCCCCGGGTGGATGAGCAGTTCTTC. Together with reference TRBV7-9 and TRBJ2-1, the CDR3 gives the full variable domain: DTGVSQNPRHKITKRGQNVTFRCDPISEHNRLYWYRQTLGQGPEFLTYFQNEAQLEKSRLLSDRFSAERPKGSFSTLEIQRTEQGDSAMYLCASSSYPRVDEQFFGPGTRLTVL.

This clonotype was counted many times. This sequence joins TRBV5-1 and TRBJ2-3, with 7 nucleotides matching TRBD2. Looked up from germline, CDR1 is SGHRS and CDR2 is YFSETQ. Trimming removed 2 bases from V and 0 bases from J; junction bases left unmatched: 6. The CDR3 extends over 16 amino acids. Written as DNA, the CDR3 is TGCGCCAGCAGCTTTACCAGCGGGATTAGCACAGATACGCAGTATTTT. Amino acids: CASSFTSGISTDTQYF.

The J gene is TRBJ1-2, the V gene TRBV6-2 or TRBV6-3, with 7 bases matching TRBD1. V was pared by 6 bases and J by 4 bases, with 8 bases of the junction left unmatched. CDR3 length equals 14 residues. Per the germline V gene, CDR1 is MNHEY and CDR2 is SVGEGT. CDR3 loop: CASRTDRAIYGYTF. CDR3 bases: TGTGCCAGCAGAACCGACAGGGCCATCTATGGCTACACCTTC.

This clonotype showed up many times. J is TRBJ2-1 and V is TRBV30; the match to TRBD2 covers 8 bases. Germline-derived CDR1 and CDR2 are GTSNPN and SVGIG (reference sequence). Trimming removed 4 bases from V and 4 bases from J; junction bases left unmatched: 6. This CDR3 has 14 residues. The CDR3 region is CAWTVSSGYNEQFF. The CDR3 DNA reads TGTGCCTGGACGGTCTCTAGCGGGTACAATGAGCAGTTCTTC.

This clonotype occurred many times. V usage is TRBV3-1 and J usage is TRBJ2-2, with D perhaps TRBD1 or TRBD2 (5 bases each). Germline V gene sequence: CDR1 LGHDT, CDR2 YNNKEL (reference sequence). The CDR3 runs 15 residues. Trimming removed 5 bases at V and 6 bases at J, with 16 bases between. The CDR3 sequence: CASSLGESDAGELFF. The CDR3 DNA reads TGTGCCAGCAGCTTGGGGGAGTCGGACGCCGGGGAGCTGTTTTTT.

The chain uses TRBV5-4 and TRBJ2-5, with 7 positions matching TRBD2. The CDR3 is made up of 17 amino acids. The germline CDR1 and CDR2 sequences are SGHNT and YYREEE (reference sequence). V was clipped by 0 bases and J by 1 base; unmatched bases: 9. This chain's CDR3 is CASSLGDFSGFQETQYF. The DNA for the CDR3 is TGTGCCAGCAGCTTGGGGGATTTTAGCGGGTTCCAAGAGACCCAGTACTTC. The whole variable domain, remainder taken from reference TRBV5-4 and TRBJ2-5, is ETGVTQSPTHLIKTRGQQVTLRCSSQSGHNTVSWYQQALGQGPQFIFQYYREEENGRGNFPPRFSGLQFPNYSSELNVNALELDDSALYLCASSLGDFSGFQETQYFGPGTRLLVL.

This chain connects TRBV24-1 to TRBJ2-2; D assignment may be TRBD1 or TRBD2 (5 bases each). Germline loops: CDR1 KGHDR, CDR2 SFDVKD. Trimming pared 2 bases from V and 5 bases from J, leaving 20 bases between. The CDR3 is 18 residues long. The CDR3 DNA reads TGTGCCACCAGTGATTCGCCCCCCGATGGGGGAGTTACCGGGGAGCTGTTTTTT. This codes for CATSDSPPDGGVTGELFF.

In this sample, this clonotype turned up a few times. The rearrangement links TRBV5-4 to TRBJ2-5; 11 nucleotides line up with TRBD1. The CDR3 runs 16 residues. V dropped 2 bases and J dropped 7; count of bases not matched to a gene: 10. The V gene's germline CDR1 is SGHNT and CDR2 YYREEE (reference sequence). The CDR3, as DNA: TGTGCCAGCAGCTTCGCCGGACAGGGGGCGCCAGGGACCCAGTACTTC. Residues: CASSFAGQGAPGTQYF.

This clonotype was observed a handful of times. CDR3 sequence (DNA): TGCAGTGCTATGGGACTAGCGGGACTATACCAAGAGACCCAGTACTTC. Its protein product is CSAMGLAGLYQETQYF. The V and J genes are TRBV20-1 and TRBJ2-5; 13 bases map to TRBD2. There are 16 residues in the CDR3. J gave up 0 bases and V 4 bases, and 5 bases lay outside the gene matches. CDR1 is DFQATT and CDR2 is SNEGSKA in the germline V gene (reference sequence).

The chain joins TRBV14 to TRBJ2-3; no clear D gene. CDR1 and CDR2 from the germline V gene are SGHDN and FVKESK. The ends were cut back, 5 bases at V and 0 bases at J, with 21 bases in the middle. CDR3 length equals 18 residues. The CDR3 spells CASSSRPKGFRSTDTQYF. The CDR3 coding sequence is TGTGCCAGCAGCAGTCGTCCAAAGGGTTTCAGGAGCACAGATACGCAGTATTTT.